The 8 T cell receptor beta chains below were found in one sample sequenced in a study of response to subunit inactivated influenza vaccine. TCRdb processed the RT-PCR reads anew with MiXCR; each CDR3 protein has one entry. Of about 170,000 distinct CDR3 sequences listed, more than 10% are singletons. These data also featured in a second study, about T cells expressing NK-cell markers. That investigation notes: It was by 5'RACE template switching with UMIs that TCR beta cDNA was made.

This sample comprised CD8+ T cells sorted from PBMCs, obtained less than 13 days after vaccination. These receptors originate from a man aged 45-65 years who received an inactivated influenza vaccine.

In its sample, this clonotype was seen a few times. The chain joins TRBV4-3 to TRBJ2-1; 8 bases match TRBD2. The CDR3 contains 16 residues. The germline gives CDR1 LGHNA, CDR2 YSLEER. J gave up 1 base and V 5 bases, and 7 bases lay outside the gene matches. The CDR3 protein is CASSSKERGSYNEQFF. The CDR3 coding sequence is TGCGCCAGCAGCTCCAAGGAGCGGGGGTCCTACAATGAGCAGTTCTTC.

The V call is TRBV9, the J call TRBJ2-3, with D possibly being TRBD2 (6 bases). The CDR3 covers 17 residues. Germline CDR1 is SGDLS and CDR2 is YYNGEE. The V gene lost 0 bases and the J gene lost 5 bases, with 19 bases spanning the gap. DNA for the CDR3: TGTGCCAGCAGCGTAGGGGTCGGGAGTTCTCTCAGAGATACGCAGTATTTT. It is translated as CASSVGVGSSLRDTQYF.

The chain links TRBV9 to TRBJ2-3; D tentatively reads TRBD1 or TRBD2 (5 bases each). Germline V gene lookup returns CDR1 SGDLS and CDR2 YYNGEE. With 0 bases removed from V and 3 bases from J, the gap between germline ends came to 17 bases. The CDR3 consists of 17 residues. CDR3 region: CASSVGQGKGTTDTQYF. The CDR3 nucleotides read TGTGCCAGCAGCGTAGGTCAGGGAAAGGGGACGACAGATACGCAGTATTTT.

This clonotype was seen many times. This chain links TRBV2 with TRBJ1-2; maybe TRBD1 (6 bases). V lost 3 bases and J 4 bases, leaving 9 bases between the germline ends. This CDR3 spans 13 amino acids. In germline, CDR1 is SNHLY, CDR2 FYNNEI. CDR3 residues: CASSDGQFYGYTF. CDR3 DNA: TGTGCCAGCAGTGATGGACAGTTCTATGGCTACACCTTC.

This clonotype showed up just a few times. This chain connects TRBV27 to TRBJ1-5; D not certain. Germline assignment: CDR1 MNHEY and CDR2 SMNVEV (reference sequence). The CDR3 contains 15 residues. The V end was cut by 5 bases, the J end by 5 bases, with 16 bases between. CDR3 loop: CASSPGSAGDQPQHF. CDR3 DNA: TGTGCCAGCAGTCCTGGGAGCGCGGGCGATCAGCCCCAGCATTTT.

The chain uses TRBV7-9 and TRBJ1-1, with D possibly matching TRBD1 (5 bases). V was cut by 2 bases and J by 4 bases, with 8 bases left in between. In germline, CDR1 is SEHNR, CDR2 FQNEAQ (reference sequence). The CDR3 extends over 13 amino acids. As DNA, the CDR3 is TGTGCCAGCAGCTTATTCGGGGGCACTGAAGCTTTCTTT. It translates to CASSLFGGTEAFF.

This chain connects TRBV6-5 to TRBJ2-7, with 10 bases that match TRBD1. Trimming at V came to 2 bases and at J to 3 bases, leaving 10 bases not matched to a gene. The CDR3 runs 17 residues. Looked up from germline, CDR1 is MNHEY and CDR2 is SVGAGI. This CDR3 is CASSYAFMGQGFYEQYF. The CDR3 nucleotides are TGTGCCAGCAGTTACGCGTTTATGGGACAGGGGTTCTACGAGCAGTACTTC.

In this sample, this clonotype turned up a few times. This chain connects TRBV13 to TRBJ1-1; TRBD1 might be the D (5 bases). The CDR3 spans 14 residues. Germline lookup yields CDR1 PRHDT and CDR2 FYEKMQ (reference sequence). V was pared by 4 bases and J by 0 bases, with 9 bases between. In nucleotides, the CDR3 is TGTGCCAGCAGCTACGGGACCGTGAACACTGAAGCTTTCTTT. It codes for CASSYGTVNTEAFF. The full variable domain, with the rest looked up from reference TRBV13 and TRBJ1-1, is AAGVIQSPRHLIKEKRETATLKCYPIPRHDTVYWYQQGPGQDPQFLISFYEKMQSDKGSIPDRFSAQQFSDYHSELNMSSLELGDSALYFCASSYGTVNTEAFFGQGTRLTVV.